The 23 T cell receptor beta chains below all came from one sample that was sequenced in a study of shared clonotypes between healthy human individuals. Data came from immunoSEQ multiplex PCR; TCRdb stores just in-frame clones and leaves some out. The data contain roughly 1,000,000 clones, 78% of them seen just once; the ten biggest clones take up roughly 0.56%. Specimen: memory CD4+ T cells from PBMCs. Indicated subset: CD45RA-negative fraction. The origin of the receptors is a man aged 18 to 29 in good health. Some clones in this sample may be carry-over from other donors' samples.

This clone was counted at least ten times. The sample has other DNA sequences that encode this CDR3 too. The CDR3 loop is CSARTGGHQHF. CDR3 DNA sequence: TGCAGTGCCAGGACAGGGGGCCACCAGCATTTT. V usage is TRBV20-1 and J usage is TRBJ1-5, with 11 bases lining up with TRBD1. Trimming removed 6 bases from V and 12 bases from J; junction bases left unmatched: 4. The CDR3 covers 11 residues. Per the germline V gene, CDR1 is DFQATT and CDR2 is SNEGSKA (reference sequence).

The chain carries TRBV7-2 and TRBJ2-5, with 7 bases that match TRBD1. TRBJ2-7 matches the DNA end more closely, so the J call is doubtful. The germline CDR1 and CDR2 sequences are SGHTA and FQGNSA. There are 15 residues in the CDR3. The CDR3 sequence is CASSLAGTESYEQYF. For the CDR3, the DNA is TGTGCCAGCAGCTTAGCGGGGACAGAGAGCTACGAGCAGTACTTC.

This clone was seen a few times. In DNA form, the CDR3 reads TGTGCCAGCAGTGAATATGGGGCCAACGTCCTGACTTTC. Translating it yields CASSEYGANVLTF. This chain uses TRBV2 with TRBJ2-6; no reliable D call. The V gene lost 2 bases and the J gene lost 3 bases, with 2 bases spanning the gap. The CDR3 has 13 residues. The germline V gene has CDR1 SNHLY and CDR2 FYNNEI. The whole variable domain, filled in from reference TRBV2 and TRBJ2-6, reads EPEVTQTPSHQVTQMGQEVILRCVPISNHLYFYWYRQILGQKVEFLVSFYNNEISEKSEIFDDQFSVERPDGSNFTLKIRSTKLEDSAMYFCASSEYGANVLTFGAGSRLTVL.

As for this clone: This likely reflects a read error, since a far larger clone is one base away. The same CDR3 arises from other DNA sequences in this sample as well. The J gene is TRBJ1-4, the V gene TRBV11-2; TRBD1 matches 8 bases. Germline V CDR1 and CDR2: SGHAT, FQNNGV. The CDR3 consists of 14 residues. The V gene end was trimmed by 5 bases and the J gene end by 7 bases; junction bases not matched to a gene: 6. The CDR3 DNA sequence: TGTGCCAGCAGCCGCGGACAGGGTGGTGAAAAACTGTTTTTT. It encodes CASSRGQGGEKLFF. Using reference TRBV11-2 and TRBJ1-4 for the parts outside the CDR3, the full variable domain is EAGVAQSPRYKIIEKRQSVAFWCNPISGHATLYWYQQILGQGPKLLIQFQNNGVVDDSQLPKDRFSAERLKGVDSTLKIQPAKLEDSAVYLCASSRGQGGEKLFFGSGTQLSVL.

V is TRBV7-9 and J is TRBJ2-7, with D perhaps matching TRBD1 (5 bases). Germline V gene sequence: CDR1 SEHNR, CDR2 FQNEAQ (reference sequence). Trimming removed 3 bases from V and 6 bases from J, with 12 bases in between. The CDR3 is made up of 13 amino acids. The CDR3 sequence is CASSFQGIGEQYF. CDR3 in DNA: TGTGCCAGCAGCTTCCAGGGTATCGGCGAGCAGTACTTC.

V gene TRBV9 combines with J gene TRBJ2-3, with 12 bases fitting TRBD2. V was clipped by 4 bases and J by 3 bases; unmatched bases: 3. Germline V gene sequence: CDR1 SGDLS, CDR2 YYNGEE. This CDR3 comprises 15 residues. For the CDR3, the DNA is TGTGCCAGCAGCAGGACTAGCGGGGTAACAGATACGCAGTATTTT. The encoded protein is CASSRTSGVTDTQYF.

This clone was picked up one time. The rearrangement links TRBV5-5 to TRBJ2-1; no clear D gene. Germline V gene lookup returns CDR1 SGHKS and CDR2 YYEKEE (reference sequence). Trimming pared 4 bases from V and 2 bases from J, leaving 16 bases between. CDR3 length equals 16 residues. The CDR3 here is CASSISFRDPYNEQFF. The CDR3, as DNA: TGTGCCAGCAGCATTAGCTTCCGAGACCCCTACAATGAGCAGTTCTTC.

This clone has just a few counts. The genes are TRBV30 and TRBJ2-5; TRBD1 might be the D (5 bases). Trimming removed 0 bases from V and 0 bases from J, with 8 bases in between. Germline V gene data show CDR1 as GTSNPN and CDR2 as SVGIG (reference sequence). There are 14 residues in the CDR3. CDR3 sequence (DNA): TGTGCCTGGAGTGTAGGGGCTTACCAAGAGACCCAGTACTTC. Amino acid sequence: CAWSVGAYQETQYF.

The genes are TRBV6-1 and TRBJ2-2; the match to TRBD2 covers 8 bases. With 4 bases clipped from V and 6 bases from J, the junction kept 7 bases outside the gene matches. This CDR3 contains 15 residues. The germline V gene encodes CDR1 MNHNS and CDR2 SASEGT. The CDR3 loop reads CASSVSGKYAGELFF. The CDR3 bases are TGTGCCAGCAGTGTTAGCGGGAAATACGCCGGGGAGCTGTTTTTT.

V and J are TRBV4-1 and TRBJ2-2; TRBD2 matches 9 bases. Germline V CDR1 and CDR2: MGHRA, YSYEKL. V was pared by 6 bases and J by 5 bases, with 10 bases of the junction left unmatched. This CDR3 is 16 amino acids long. In DNA form, the CDR3 reads TGCGCCAGCAGTATTAGCGGGGGAAAAGAAACCGGGGAGCTGTTTTTT. Encoded protein: CASSISGGKETGELFF.

The chain recombines TRBV7-9 with TRBJ1-2, with a weak D call TRBD1 (6 bases). There are 13 residues in the CDR3. Germline assignment: CDR1 SEHNR and CDR2 FQNEAQ (reference sequence). V dropped 2 bases and J dropped 8 bases, with 12 bases sitting between them. CDR3 residues: CASSLLTGRGYTF. As DNA, the CDR3 is TGTGCCAGCAGCTTACTTACAGGGAGGGGCTACACCTTC.

The rearrangement links TRBV18 to TRBJ2-7; the match to TRBD2 covers 10 bases. This CDR3 comprises 16 residues. Germline-derived CDR1 and CDR2 are KGHSH and LQKENI. After removal of 2 bases from V and 7 bases from J, the junction contained 11 bases not matched to a gene. The CDR3 spells CASSPARASGREEQYF. CDR3 nucleotide sequence: TGTGCCAGCTCACCAGCCCGGGCCAGCGGGAGGGAGGAGCAGTACTTC.

The chain couples TRBV9 to TRBJ2-5; D is undetermined. The germline V and J ends were trimmed by 2 bases and 5 bases, with 10 bases remaining between them. From germline, CDR1 is SGDLS and CDR2 YYNGEE. CDR3 length: 13 residues. CDR3 amino acids: CASSVDPTETQYF. DNA of the CDR3: TGTGCCAGCAGCGTCGACCCAACCGAGACCCAGTACTTC.

V and J are TRBV14 and TRBJ2-7; a possible D gene is TRBD1 (5 bases). CDR3 size: 11 residues. Between the trimmed V and J ends, which lost 5 bases and 4 bases, there was a span of 6 bases. Germline V CDR1 and CDR2: SGHDN, FVKESK. The chain's CDR3 is CASSDRYEQYF. The CDR3 bases are TGTGCCAGCAGCGACAGATACGAGCAGTACTTC. The whole variable domain, filled in from reference TRBV14 and TRBJ2-7, reads EAGVTQFPSHSVIEKGQTVTLRCDPISGHDNLYWYRRVMGKEIKFLLHFVKESKQDESGMPNNRFLAERTGGTYSTLKVQPAELEDSGVYFCASSDRYEQYFGPGTRLTVT.

J is TRBJ1-2 and V is TRBV4-2; D is undetermined. Trimming took 0 bases from V and 3 from J, leaving 14 bases between them. This CDR3 spans 16 amino acids. Germline values: CDR1 LGHNA, CDR2 YNFKEQ. The CDR3 is CASSQEGRRGHYGYTF. In nucleotides, the CDR3 is TGTGCCAGCAGCCAAGAGGGGAGGCGGGGTCACTATGGCTACACCTTC.

The chain uses TRBV28 and TRBJ1-1; D call uncertain. V was trimmed by 2 bases and J by 6 bases, leaving 10 bases between them. Germline-derived CDR1 and CDR2 are MDHEN and SYDVKM. The CDR3 is 13 amino acids. CDR3 protein: CASSLPLLSEAFF. The CDR3 region has the DNA TGTGCCAGCAGTTTACCTTTGTTATCTGAAGCTTTCTTT.

For this clone: Distinct nucleotide sequences in the sample also encode this CDR3. J is TRBJ1-5 and V is TRBV7-9; 9 bases fit TRBD1. Per the germline V gene, CDR1 is SEHNR and CDR2 is FQNEAQ (reference sequence). With V trimmed by 0 bases and J by 4 bases, 1 base remained unmatched. The CDR3 is 15 amino acids. The CDR3 is CASSLAGTGNQPQHF. CDR3 DNA sequence: TGTGCCAGCAGCTTAGCCGGGACAGGGAATCAGCCCCAGCATTTT.

This clone was picked up one time. The chain recombines TRBV6-1 with TRBJ2-5; no clear D gene. CDR1 and CDR2 from the germline V gene are MNHNS and SASEGT. V was trimmed by 1 base and J by 2 bases, leaving 14 bases between them. The CDR3 extends over 16 amino acids. The CDR3 region has the DNA TGTGCCAGCAGTGAAGGATATACGCCGAAGCAAGAGACCCAGTACTTC. Translating it yields CASSEGYTPKQETQYF.

The gene calls are TRBV19 and TRBJ2-3; 11 nucleotides agree with TRBD2. In germline, CDR1 is LNHDA, CDR2 SQIVND (reference sequence). V shed 5 bases and J 4 bases; nucleotides not matched to a gene: 2. The CDR3 extends over 14 amino acids. In DNA form, the CDR3 reads TGTGCCAGTAGTGTAGCGGGAGGGCCAGATACGCAGTATTTT. Translated: CASSVAGGPDTQYF.

This clone was picked up a small number of times. This rearrangement joins TRBV27 to TRBJ2-1; D is possibly TRBD1 (5 bases). Trimming stripped 8 bases from V and 9 bases from J, with 26 bases between. The CDR3 is 16 amino acids. From germline, CDR1 is MNHEY and CDR2 SMNVEV (reference sequence). CDR3 nucleotides: TGTGCCAGCCAACCTCAACAGGCGATCTTTTTGGGTGAGCAGTTCTTC. Its protein is CASQPQQAIFLGEQFF.

This clone is a singleton in its sample. The chain carries TRBV28 and TRBJ2-7; 7 positions agree with TRBD2. With V trimmed by 2 bases and J by 4 bases, 11 bases remained unmatched. Germline CDR1 MDHEN, CDR2 SYDVKM. This CDR3 has 16 residues. CDR3 sequence: CASSLIAGESPYEQYF. DNA of the CDR3: TGTGCCAGCAGTTTAATTGCGGGAGAATCCCCGTACGAGCAGTACTTC.

The V and J genes are TRBV4-1 and TRBJ2-3; possibly TRBD1 or TRBD2 for D (5 bases each). With 0 bases removed from V and 0 bases from J, the gap between germline ends came to 7 bases. This CDR3 is built from 15 residues. The V gene's germline CDR1 is MGHRA and CDR2 YSYEKL. DNA for the CDR3: TGCGCCAGCAGCCAAGATGGGGGTAGCACAGATACGCAGTATTTT. Protein sequence: CASSQDGGSTDTQYF.

The V gene is TRBV5-1, the J gene TRBJ2-1; D unclear. The CDR3 length is 16 residues. CDR1 is SGHRS, CDR2 YFSETQ, per germline. V was shortened by 0 bases and J by 0 bases, with 10 bases between the two germline ends. The CDR3 nucleotides read TGCGCCAGCAGCTTGGCCTGGCCGAGCTCCTACAATGAGCAGTTCTTC. Protein sequence: CASSLAWPSSYNEQFF.